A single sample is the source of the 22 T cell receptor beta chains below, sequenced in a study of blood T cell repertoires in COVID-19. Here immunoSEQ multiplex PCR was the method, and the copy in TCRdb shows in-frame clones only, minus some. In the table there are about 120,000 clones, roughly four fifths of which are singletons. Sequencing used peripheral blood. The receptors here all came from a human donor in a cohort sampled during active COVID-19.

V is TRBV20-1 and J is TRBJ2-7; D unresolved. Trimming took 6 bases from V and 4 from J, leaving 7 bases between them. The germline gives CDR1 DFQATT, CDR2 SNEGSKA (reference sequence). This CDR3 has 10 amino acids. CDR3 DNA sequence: TGCAGTGCACGTACATACGAGCAGTACTTC. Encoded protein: CSARTYEQYF.

CDR3: CASSQDWGGARDQPQHF. The CDR3 DNA reads as TGCGCCAGCAGCCAAGACTGGGGGGGGGCCCGCGATCAGCCCCAGCATTTT. V is TRBV4-1 and J is TRBJ1-5; possibly TRBD1 for D (6 bases). With 0 bases removed from V and 5 bases from J, the gap between germline ends came to 17 bases. Germline lookup yields CDR1 MGHRA and CDR2 YSYEKL. The length of the CDR3 is 17 residues.

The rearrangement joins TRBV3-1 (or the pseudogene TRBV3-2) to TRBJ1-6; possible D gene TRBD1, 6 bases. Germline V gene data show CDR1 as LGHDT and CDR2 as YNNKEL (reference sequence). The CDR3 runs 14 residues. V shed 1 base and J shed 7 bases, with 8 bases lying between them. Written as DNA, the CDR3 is TGTGCCAGCAGCCAAGCACAGGGCAATTCACCCCTCCACTTT. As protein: CASSQAQGNSPLHF.

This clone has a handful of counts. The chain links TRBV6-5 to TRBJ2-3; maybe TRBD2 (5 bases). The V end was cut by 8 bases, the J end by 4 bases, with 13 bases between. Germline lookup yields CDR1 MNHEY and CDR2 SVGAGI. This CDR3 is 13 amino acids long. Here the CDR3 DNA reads TGTGCCAGCTCGTACGGGGAAGCAGATACGCAGTATTTT. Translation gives CASSYGEADTQYF.

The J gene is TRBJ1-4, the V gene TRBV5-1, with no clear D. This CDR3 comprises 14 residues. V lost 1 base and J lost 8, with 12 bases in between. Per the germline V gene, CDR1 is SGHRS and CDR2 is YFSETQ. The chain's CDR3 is CASSLTAPREKLFF. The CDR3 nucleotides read TGCGCCAGCAGCTTGACAGCCCCAAGGGAAAAACTGTTTTTT.

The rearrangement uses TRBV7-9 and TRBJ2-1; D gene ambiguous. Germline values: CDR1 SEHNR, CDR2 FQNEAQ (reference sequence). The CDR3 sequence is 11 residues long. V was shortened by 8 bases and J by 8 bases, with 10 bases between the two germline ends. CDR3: CASGEVDEQFF. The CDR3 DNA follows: TGTGCCAGCGGCGAGGTAGATGAGCAGTTCTTC.

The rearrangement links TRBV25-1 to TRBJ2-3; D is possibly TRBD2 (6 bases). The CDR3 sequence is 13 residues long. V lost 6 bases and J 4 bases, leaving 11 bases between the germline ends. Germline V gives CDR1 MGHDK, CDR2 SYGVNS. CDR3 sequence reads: CASRMPGADTQYF. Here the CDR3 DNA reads TGTGCCAGCAGAATGCCGGGGGCAGATACGCAGTATTTT.

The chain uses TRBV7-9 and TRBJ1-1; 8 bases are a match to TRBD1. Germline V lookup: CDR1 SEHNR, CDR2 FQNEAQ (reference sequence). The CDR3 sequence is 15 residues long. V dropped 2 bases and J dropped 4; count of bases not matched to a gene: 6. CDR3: CASSLSGGVGTEAFF. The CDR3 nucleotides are TGTGCCAGCAGCTTATCAGGGGGCGTGGGCACTGAAGCTTTCTTT.

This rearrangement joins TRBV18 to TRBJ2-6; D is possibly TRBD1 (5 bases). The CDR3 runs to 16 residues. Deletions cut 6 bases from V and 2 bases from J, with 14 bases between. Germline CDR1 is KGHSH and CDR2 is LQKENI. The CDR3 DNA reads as TGTGCCAGCTCCCAAAGACAGTCCACTGGGGCCAACGTCCTGACTTTC. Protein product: CASSQRQSTGANVLTF.

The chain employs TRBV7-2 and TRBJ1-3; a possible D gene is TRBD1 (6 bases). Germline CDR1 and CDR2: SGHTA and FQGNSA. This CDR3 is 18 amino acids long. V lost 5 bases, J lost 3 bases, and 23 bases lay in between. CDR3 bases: TGTGCCAGCAGCCATGGGGTGGGGGCGTCATTCTTTGGAAACACCATATATTTT. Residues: CASSHGVGASFFGNTIYF. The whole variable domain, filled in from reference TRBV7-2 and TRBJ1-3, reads GAGVSQSPSNKVTEKGKDVELRCDPISGHTALYWYRQSLGQGLEFLIYFQGNSAPDKSGLPSDRFSAERTGGSVSTLTIQRTQQEDSAVYLCASSHGVGASFFGNTIYFGEGSWLTVV.

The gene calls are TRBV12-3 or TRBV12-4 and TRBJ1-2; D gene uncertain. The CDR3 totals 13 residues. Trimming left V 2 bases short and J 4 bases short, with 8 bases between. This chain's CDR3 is CASSLFLSYGYTF. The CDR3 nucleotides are TGTGCCAGCAGTTTATTTCTCTCCTATGGCTACACCTTC.

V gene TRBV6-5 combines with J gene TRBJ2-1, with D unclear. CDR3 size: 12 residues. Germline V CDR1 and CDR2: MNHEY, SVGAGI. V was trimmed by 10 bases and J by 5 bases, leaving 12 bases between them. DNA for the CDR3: TGTGCCACCTCTCTACGTAACAATGAGCAGTTCTTC. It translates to CATSLRNNEQFF.

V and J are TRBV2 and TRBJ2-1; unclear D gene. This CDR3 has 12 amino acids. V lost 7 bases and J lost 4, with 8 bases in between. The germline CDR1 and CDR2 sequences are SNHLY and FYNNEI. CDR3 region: CASNRLYNEQFF. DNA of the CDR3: TGTGCCAGCAACCGACTGTACAATGAGCAGTTCTTC.

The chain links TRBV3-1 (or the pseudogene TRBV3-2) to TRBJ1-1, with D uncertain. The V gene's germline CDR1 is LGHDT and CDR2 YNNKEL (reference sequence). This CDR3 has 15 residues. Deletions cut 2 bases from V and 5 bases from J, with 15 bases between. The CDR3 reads CASSQIGNGGTEAFF. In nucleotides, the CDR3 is TGTGCCAGCAGCCAAATAGGAAACGGAGGGACTGAAGCTTTCTTT.

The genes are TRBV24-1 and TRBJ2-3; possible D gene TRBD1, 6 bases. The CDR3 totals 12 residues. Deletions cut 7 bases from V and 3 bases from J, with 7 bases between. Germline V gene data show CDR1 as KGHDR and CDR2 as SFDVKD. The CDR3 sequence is CATSQGTDTQYF. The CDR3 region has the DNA TGTGCCACCAGCCAGGGGACAGATACGCAGTATTTT.

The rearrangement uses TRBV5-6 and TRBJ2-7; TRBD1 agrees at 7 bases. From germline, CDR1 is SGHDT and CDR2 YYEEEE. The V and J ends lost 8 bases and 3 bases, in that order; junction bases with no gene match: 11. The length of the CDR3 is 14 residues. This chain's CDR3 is CASRIRDRGYEQYF. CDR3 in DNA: TGTGCCAGTCGTATACGGGACAGAGGCTACGAGCAGTACTTC.

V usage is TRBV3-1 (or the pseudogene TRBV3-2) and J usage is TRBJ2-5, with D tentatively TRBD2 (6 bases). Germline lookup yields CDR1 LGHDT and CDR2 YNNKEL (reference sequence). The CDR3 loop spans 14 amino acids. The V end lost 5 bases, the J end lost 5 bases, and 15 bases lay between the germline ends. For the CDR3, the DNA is TGTGCCAGCAGCACCCGACTAGTAGGTGAGACCCAGTACTTC. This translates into CASSTRLVGETQYF.

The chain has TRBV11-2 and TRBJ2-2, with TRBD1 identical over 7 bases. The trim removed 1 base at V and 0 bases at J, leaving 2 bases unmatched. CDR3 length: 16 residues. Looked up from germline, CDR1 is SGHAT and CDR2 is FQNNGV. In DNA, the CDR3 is TGTGCCAGCAGCTTAGCTCAGGGGGCGAACACCGGGGAGCTGTTTTTT. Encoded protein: CASSLAQGANTGELFF.

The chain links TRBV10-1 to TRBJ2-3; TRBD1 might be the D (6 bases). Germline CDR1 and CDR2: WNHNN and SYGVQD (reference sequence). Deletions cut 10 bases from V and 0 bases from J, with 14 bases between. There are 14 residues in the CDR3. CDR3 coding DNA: TGCGCCACCGCCCGGGACACTAGCACAGATACGCAGTATTTT. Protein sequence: CATARDTSTDTQYF.

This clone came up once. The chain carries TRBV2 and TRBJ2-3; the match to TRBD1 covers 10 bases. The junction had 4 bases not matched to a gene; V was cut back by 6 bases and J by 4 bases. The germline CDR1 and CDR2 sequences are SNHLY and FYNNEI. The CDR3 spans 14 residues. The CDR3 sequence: CASRDRGIADTQYF. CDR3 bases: TGTGCCAGCAGGGACAGGGGGATTGCAGATACGCAGTATTTT.

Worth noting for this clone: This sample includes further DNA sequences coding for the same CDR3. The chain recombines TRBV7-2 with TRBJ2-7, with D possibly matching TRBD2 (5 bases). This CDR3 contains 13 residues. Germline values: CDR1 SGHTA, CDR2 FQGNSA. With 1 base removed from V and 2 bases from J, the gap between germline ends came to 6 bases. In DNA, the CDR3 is TGTGCCAGCAGCTTAGACGGGACCTACGAGCAGTACTTC. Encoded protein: CASSLDGTYEQYF. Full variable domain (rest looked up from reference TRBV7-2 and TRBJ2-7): GAGVSQSPSNKVTEKGKDVELRCDPISGHTALYWYRQSLGQGLEFLIYFQGNSAPDKSGLPSDRFSAERTGGSVSTLTIQRTQQEDSAVYLCASSLDGTYEQYFGPGTRLTVT.

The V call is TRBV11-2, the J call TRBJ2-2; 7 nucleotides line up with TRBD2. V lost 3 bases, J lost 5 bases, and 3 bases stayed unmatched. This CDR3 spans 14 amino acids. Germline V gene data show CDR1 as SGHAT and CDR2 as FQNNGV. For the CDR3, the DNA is TGTGCCAGCAGCTTGACCGGGGGGACCGGGGAGCTGTTTTTT. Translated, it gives CASSLTGGTGELFF.